This T cell receptor beta chain derives from a study of T cell responses to AZD1222 COVID-19 vaccine. Study conclusions and caveats: Every sample of the repertoires postdated the peak T cell response. Increases in Spike-specific TCR breadth and depth were seen after two AZD1222 doses.

This clone appeared once. The antigen is not known. Trimming shortened V by 2 bases and J by 10 bases, and 9 bases separated the two germline ends. The CDR3 runs to 12 residues. Method: immunoSEQ multiplex PCR; TCRdb's copy keeps in-frame clones and lacks some. The table has about 95,000 clones, about 88% seen once. This chain uses TRBV23-1 with TRBJ2-1; D gene ambiguous. TRBV23-1 is flagged as an ORF with uncertain function. The material sequenced was peripheral blood, taken on day 0 of AZD1222 vaccination. This receptor was taken from an adult in good health. The CDR3 DNA sequence: TGCGCCAGCAGTCAAACGGTGGCAGAGCAGTTCTTC. It encodes CASSQTVAEQFF.